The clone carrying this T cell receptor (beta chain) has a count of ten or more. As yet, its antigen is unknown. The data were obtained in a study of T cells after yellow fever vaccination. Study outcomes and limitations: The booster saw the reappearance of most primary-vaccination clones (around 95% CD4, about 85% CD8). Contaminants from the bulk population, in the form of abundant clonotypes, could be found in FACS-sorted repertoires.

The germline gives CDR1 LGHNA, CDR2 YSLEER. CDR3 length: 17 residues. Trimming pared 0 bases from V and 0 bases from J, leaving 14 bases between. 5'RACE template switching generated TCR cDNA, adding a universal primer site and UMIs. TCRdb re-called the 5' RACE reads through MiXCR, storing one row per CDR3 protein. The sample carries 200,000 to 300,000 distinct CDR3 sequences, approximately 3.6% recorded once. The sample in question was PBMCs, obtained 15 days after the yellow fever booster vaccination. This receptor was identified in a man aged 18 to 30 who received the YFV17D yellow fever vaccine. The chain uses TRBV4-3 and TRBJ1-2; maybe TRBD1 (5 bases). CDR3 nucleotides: TGCGCCAGCAGCCAAGATAGTTGGGGGTCTTCTAACTATGGCTACACCTTC. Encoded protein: CASSQDSWGSSNYGYTF.